This T cell receptor (beta chain) derives from a study of OX40 agonist ivuxolimab in advanced cancers. Study at large: Patients were dosed with the agonistic anti-OX40 (CD134) antibody ivuxolimab. Hepatocellular carcinoma, melanoma, renal cell or head and neck cancer affected the dose-escalation patients.

It was autoimmune disease history or systemic immunosuppression that excluded patients. The protocol was immunoSEQ multiplex PCR, while the TCRdb copy is restricted to in-frame clones and leaves out a portion. The table records over 40,000 clones, about 80% of them present only once. General observations from the study: At 0.1 to 3.0 mg/kg and by week 6, clonal expansion occurred in CD4+ and CD8+ blood T cells.

CDR3 length: 14 amino acids. CDR1 and CDR2 from the germline V gene are MNHNY and SVGAGI (reference sequence). Trimming removed 0 bases from V and 3 bases from J, with 8 bases in between. On this clone itself: Antigen: not known.

This chain joins TRBV6-6 and TRBJ1-2, with a weak D call TRBD1 (5 bases). This material consisted of CD4+ or CD8+ T cells sorted from blood, taken in a trial of the OX40 agonist ivuxolimab. The sequence was obtained from an adult with an advanced solid tumor such as melanoma, head and neck, liver or kidney cancer. CDR3: CASSYSSRDYGYTF. The CDR3 nucleotides read TGTGCCAGCAGTTACTCGTCCAGGGACTATGGCTACACCTTC.